A single sample is the source of the 12 T cell receptor beta chains below, sequenced in a study of monozygotic twins with inflammatory bowel disease. TCRdb re-called the 5' RACE reads and gives one entry per CDR3 protein, without DNA. Seen in this sample are tens of thousands of distinct CDR3 sequences; the ten most common clones hold less than 6.5%. Material for sequencing was blood. These TCRs come from a human donor with ulcerative colitis or Crohn's disease, or a healthy co-twin of an affected twin (not recorded which).

This chain joins TRBV5-4 and TRBJ2-7; TCRdb gives TRBD1 as the D gene, but with no DNA this cannot be confirmed. Germline values: CDR1 SGHNT, CDR2 YYREEE (reference sequence). The CDR3 runs 15 residues. This CDR3 reads CASSRDRGSSYEQYF.

This rearrangement joins TRBV25-1 to TRBJ1-6; TCRdb indicates TRBD1, and absent DNA this call remains unverified. The CDR3 is 13 residues long. The V gene's germline CDR1 is MGHDK and CDR2 SYGVNS. CDR3 in amino acids: CASAGQGDSPLHF.

The chain is built from TRBV28 and TRBJ2-6; there is no DNA to check the TCRdb D call of TRBD1. Germline CDR1 and CDR2: MDHEN and SYDVKM. The CDR3 is made up of 17 amino acids. The CDR3 spells CASSGTGRRWGANVLTF.

This chain links TRBV7-9 with TRBJ1-5. CDR3 size: 15 residues. CDR1 is SEHNR, CDR2 FQNEAQ, per germline (reference sequence). The CDR3 reads CASSPLMGGNQPQHF.

The J gene is TRBJ2-7, the V gene TRBV7-2; the TCRdb D gene call, TRBD2, has no DNA to confirm it. The CDR3 extends over 15 amino acids. Looked up from germline, CDR1 is SGHTA and CDR2 is FQGNSA. CDR3 protein: CASSFSRTSTYEQYF.

V is TRBV28 and J is TRBJ1-2. CDR1 and CDR2 from the germline V gene are MDHEN and SYDVKM. The CDR3 spans 16 residues. The CDR3 sequence: CASSSSTESGVYGYTF.

The chain joins TRBV7-8 to TRBJ1-1. Looked up from germline, CDR1 is SGHVS and CDR2 is FQNEAQ. The CDR3 runs 14 residues. CDR3 residues: CASSPGSKSVQAFF.

The chain uses TRBV20-1 and TRBJ2-5; TCRdb returns TRBD1, unconfirmable since there is no DNA. The length of the CDR3 is 17 residues. Per germline, CDR1 DFQATT and CDR2 SNEGSKA (reference sequence). The CDR3 loop reads CSAFSNRGLLNQETQYF.

This sequence joins TRBV2 and TRBJ1-5; TCRdb names TRBD1, which stays unverified in the absence of DNA. The germline V gene encodes CDR1 SNHLY and CDR2 FYNNEI. CDR3 length: 15 residues. The CDR3 protein is CASSDFYRVDQPQHF.

The chain joins TRBV29-1 to TRBJ2-1; TCRdb calls TRBD1, which cannot be checked without DNA. The CDR3 is made up of 14 amino acids. In germline, CDR1 is SQVTM, CDR2 ANQGSEA. CDR3 sequence reads: CSVELGQAYNEQFF.

This rearrangement joins TRBV25-1 to TRBJ1-1; TCRdb's D gene call, TRBD1, goes unchecked for lack of DNA. CDR3 size: 13 residues. Germline V gene lookup returns CDR1 MGHDK and CDR2 SYGVNS. The CDR3 sequence is CASTTTGDTEAFF.

The chain joins TRBV7-9 to TRBJ2-2; TCRdb gives TRBD2 as the D gene, but with no DNA this cannot be confirmed. This CDR3 comprises 14 residues. The germline gives CDR1 SEHNR, CDR2 FQNEAQ (reference sequence). CDR3 sequence: CASSFGQRTGELFF. The whole variable domain, filled in from reference TRBV7-9 and TRBJ2-2, reads DTGVSQNPRHKITKRGQNVTFRCDPISEHNRLYWYRQTLGQGPEFLTYFQNEAQLEKSRLLSDRFSAERPKGSFSTLEIQRTEQGDSAMYLCASSFGQRTGELFFGEGSRLTVL.